What follows are 32 T cell receptor beta chains derived from one specimen sequenced in a study of siplizumab effects on memory and regulatory T cells. TCRdb's table, derived via immunoSEQ multiplex PCR, lists solely in-frame clones and lacks some. The sample yields some 88,000 clones, 85% to 90% seen once. Sequenced material: CD4+ T cells sorted from blood. These receptors were obtained from a human donor in good health.

The chain links TRBV2 to TRBJ1-1; D unclear. V was shortened by 3 bases and J by 0 bases, with 8 bases between the two germline ends. The CDR3 runs 14 residues. CDR1 and CDR2 from the germline V gene are SNHLY and FYNNEI. CDR3 protein: CASSEKQMNTEAFF. The CDR3 region has the DNA TGTGCCAGCAGTGAGAAGCAGATGAACACTGAAGCTTTCTTT.

The rearrangement joins TRBV19 to TRBJ2-2; no firm D call. Per the germline V gene, CDR1 is LNHDA and CDR2 is SQIVND (reference sequence). V lost 1 base, J lost 7 bases, and 10 bases lay in between. This CDR3 contains 14 residues. The CDR3, as DNA: TGTGCCAGTAGTATAGGGGTAGATGGCGGGGAGCTGTTTTTT. This codes for CASSIGVDGGELFF.

As regards this clone: The sample carries other DNA sequences with the same CDR3. The chain has TRBV7-3 and TRBJ2-1; maybe TRBD2 (5 bases). This CDR3 has 19 residues. V lost 5 bases to trimming and J lost 2 bases, with 25 bases between them. CDR1 SGHTA and CDR2 FQGTGA come from the germline V gene. CDR3 sequence: CASSPKVTTRTKTYNEQFF. The CDR3 DNA reads TGTGCCAGCAGCCCAAAGGTGACTACCAGGACCAAAACCTACAATGAGCAGTTCTTC.

The V gene is TRBV19, the J gene TRBJ1-1; D is ambiguous. The CDR3 extends over 14 amino acids. Germline V gene lookup returns CDR1 LNHDA and CDR2 SQIVND (reference sequence). V was clipped by 5 bases and J by 5 bases, with 15 bases between them. CDR3 sequence reads: CASSVVEGGTEAFF. In nucleotides, the CDR3 is TGTGCCAGTAGTGTGGTGGAGGGAGGAACTGAAGCTTTCTTT.

The V gene is TRBV6-7, the J gene TRBJ1-4, with D hard to call. TRBV6-7 is designated an ORF whose function remains uncertain. The CDR3 contains 11 residues. V was clipped by 7 bases and J by 7 bases, with 7 bases between them. CDR3 nucleotide sequence: TGTGCCAGCACCTTTTCTGAAAAACTGTTTTTT. Translation gives CASTFSEKLFF.

This chain links TRBV18 with TRBJ1-1, with D perhaps matching TRBD1 (5 bases). The germline V and J ends were trimmed by 6 bases and 0 bases, with 14 bases remaining between them. The CDR3 covers 15 residues. The germline CDR1 and CDR2 sequences are KGHSH and LQKENI. CDR3 residues: CASSQGGALNTEAFF. The CDR3 DNA is TGTGCCAGCTCGCAAGGCGGGGCTTTGAACACTGAAGCTTTCTTT.

This chain uses TRBV11-2 with TRBJ1-1; D remains ambiguous. Trimming pared 7 bases from V and 0 bases from J, leaving 18 bases between. The CDR3 is made up of 16 amino acids. From germline, CDR1 is SGHAT and CDR2 FQNNGV. The chain's CDR3 is CASTNSWGAMNTEAFF. CDR3 DNA sequence: TGTGCCAGCACCAACTCCTGGGGAGCCATGAACACTGAAGCTTTCTTT.

This sequence joins TRBV7-8 and TRBJ2-7, with 12 nucleotides matching TRBD2. Germline lookup yields CDR1 SGHVS and CDR2 FQNEAQ. This CDR3 is built from 16 residues. After removal of 3 bases from V and 1 base from J, the junction contained 4 bases not matched to a gene. CDR3 sequence (DNA): TGTGCCAGCAGCTTCCGACTAGCGGGAGCTTCCTACGAGCAGTACTTC. This sequence encodes CASSFRLAGASYEQYF.

The chain employs TRBV4-2 and TRBJ2-3; TRBD2 matches at 9 bases. In germline, CDR1 is LGHNA, CDR2 YNFKEQ. V gave up 2 bases and J gave up 4 bases; unmatched junction bases: 7. The CDR3 covers 16 residues. The CDR3 protein is CASSQHSGSRADTQYF. For the CDR3, the DNA is TGTGCCAGCAGCCAACATAGCGGGAGTAGGGCAGATACGCAGTATTTT.

CDR3 region: CASSTHRGPAETQYF. The CDR3 nucleotides are TGTGCCAGCAGCACCCACAGGGGGCCGGCAGAGACCCAGTACTTC. The chain recombines TRBV7-3 with TRBJ2-5, with 9 bases identical to TRBD1. CDR3 length: 15 residues. Germline CDR1 SGHTA, CDR2 FQGTGA. Trimming took 5 bases from V and 4 from J; bases not matched to a gene: 8.

V and J are TRBV20-1 and TRBJ2-1, with D unclear. The V end was cut by 0 bases, the J end by 11 bases, with 8 bases between. The CDR3 runs to 11 residues. Germline CDR1 DFQATT, CDR2 SNEGSKA (reference sequence). The CDR3 spells CSARDQAQQFF. CDR3 DNA: TGCAGTGCTAGAGATCAGGCACAGCAGTTCTTC.

This chain links TRBV27 with TRBJ2-7; a weak D match, TRBD2 (6 bases). This CDR3 is built from 13 residues. The germline V gene encodes CDR1 MNHEY and CDR2 SMNVEV (reference sequence). The V and J ends lost 3 bases and 4 bases respectively, with 10 bases between them. CDR3 coding DNA: TGTGCCAGCAGTTTTTCGGCGGGATACGAGCAGTACTTC. Translating gives CASSFSAGYEQYF.

V usage is TRBV4-1 and J usage is TRBJ2-1, with D possibly matching TRBD2 (7 bases). CDR3 length: 19 residues. Germline CDR1 is MGHRA and CDR2 is YSYEKL. The ends were cut back, 3 bases at V and 3 bases at J, with 24 bases in the middle. The CDR3 loop is CASSQEVGGAGAHYNEQFF. The CDR3 DNA sequence: TGCGCCAGCAGCCAGGAAGTGGGGGGGGCGGGAGCCCACTACAATGAGCAGTTCTTC.

This chain joins TRBV28 and TRBJ1-2; possible D gene TRBD1, 5 bases. With 5 bases removed from V and 5 bases from J, the gap between germline ends came to 12 bases. The length of the CDR3 is 13 residues. Germline V gene lookup returns CDR1 MDHEN and CDR2 SYDVKM. CDR3 DNA: TGTGCCAGCAGTCCCCAGGGTCTATATGGCTACACCTTC. It codes for CASSPQGLYGYTF.

This clone was seen a few times. The rearrangement uses TRBV7-8 and TRBJ2-7; 8 nucleotides match TRBD2. Trimming removed 2 bases from V and 5 bases from J; junction bases left unmatched: 11. This CDR3 region has 16 residues. Germline loops: CDR1 SGHVS, CDR2 FQNEAQ. The CDR3 sequence is CASSLMRGVKYHEQYF. The CDR3 DNA follows: TGTGCCAGCAGCTTAATGCGGGGGGTAAAGTACCACGAGCAGTACTTC.

V gene TRBV4-1 combines with J gene TRBJ1-1; the D gene is possibly TRBD1 (6 bases). From germline, CDR1 is MGHRA and CDR2 YSYEKL. Trimming cost V 4 bases and J 0 bases, with 15 bases left between them. This CDR3 comprises 16 residues. CDR3 sequence reads: CASSRGQWDVNTEAFF. The CDR3 DNA sequence: TGCGCCAGCAGCCGTGGACAGTGGGACGTGAACACTGAAGCTTTCTTT.

This clone was seen just once. The gene calls are TRBV28 and TRBJ1-1, with D maybe TRBD1 (5 bases). The V end was cut by 6 bases, the J end by 1 base, with 12 bases between. CDR1 and CDR2 (germline): MDHEN, SYDVKM. This CDR3 is built from 14 residues. The CDR3 here is CASSAWGGNTEAFF. The CDR3 DNA is TGTGCCAGCAGCGCCTGGGGGGGGAACACTGAAGCTTTCTTT.

The chain uses TRBV19 and TRBJ1-5; D is possibly TRBD1 (5 bases). Trimming cost V 5 bases and J 0 bases, with 23 bases left between them. Germline V gene sequence: CDR1 LNHDA, CDR2 SQIVND (reference sequence). This CDR3 has 19 residues. The chain's CDR3 is CASSGSSRDPDYSNQPQHF. The CDR3 DNA sequence: TGTGCCAGTAGTGGCTCGTCCCGGGACCCCGATTATAGCAATCAGCCCCAGCATTTT. The full variable domain, rest sourced from reference TRBV19 and TRBJ1-5, is DGGITQSPKYLFRKEGQNVTLSCEQNLNHDAMYWYRQDPGQGLRLIYYSQIVNDFQKGDIAEGYSVSREKKESFPLTVTSAQKNPTAFYLCASSGSSRDPDYSNQPQHFGDGTRLSIL.

This chain links TRBV5-8 with TRBJ1-1; D is ambiguous. This CDR3 is 12 amino acids long. Germline values: CDR1 SGHTS, CDR2 YDEGEE. The ends were cut back, 5 bases at V and 1 base at J, with 6 bases in the middle. DNA for the CDR3: TGTGCCAGCAGGACGGGGAACACTGAAGCTTTCTTT. This sequence encodes CASRTGNTEAFF.

J is TRBJ2-1 and V is TRBV5-4, with 12 nucleotides matching TRBD2. The CDR3 is 18 residues long. With V trimmed by 0 bases and J by 9 bases, 13 bases remained unmatched. The germline gives CDR1 SGHNT, CDR2 YYREEE (reference sequence). CDR3 in amino acids: CASSLAIGLAGGQGEQFF. The CDR3 DNA follows: TGTGCCAGCAGCTTGGCTATTGGCCTAGCGGGAGGGCAGGGTGAGCAGTTCTTC. Full variable domain (missing parts from reference TRBV5-4 and TRBJ2-1): ETGVTQSPTHLIKTRGQQVTLRCSSQSGHNTVSWYQQALGQGPQFIFQYYREEENGRGNFPPRFSGLQFPNYSSELNVNALELDDSALYLCASSLAIGLAGGQGEQFFGPGTRLTVL.

This sequence joins TRBV27 and TRBJ2-1; 8 bases map to TRBD2. The CDR3 covers 17 residues. CDR1 and CDR2 (germline): MNHEY, SMNVEV (reference sequence). The V segment lost 5 bases and the J segment 7 bases; nucleotides outside the gene matches: 16. The CDR3 region has the DNA TGTGCCAGCAGTGCACCTCTGCGCGGGAGGAGGTGGAATGAGCAGTTCTTC. This codes for CASSAPLRGRRWNEQFF.

This clone was seen only a few times. This CDR3 is CASSESTGGISEAFF. For the CDR3, the DNA is TGTGCCAGCAGTGAATCCACAGGGGGCATCTCTGAAGCTTTCTTT. The V gene is TRBV25-1, the J gene TRBJ1-1; 9 positions agree with TRBD1. CDR1 MGHDK and CDR2 SYGVNS come from the germline V gene. The CDR3 is 15 amino acids. J lost 6 bases, V lost 1 base, and 6 bases had no gene match.

This chain joins TRBV6-1 and TRBJ1-5; D ambiguous. The CDR3 sequence is 12 residues long. Trimming removed 3 bases at V and 4 bases at J, with 4 bases between. Germline V lookup: CDR1 MNHNS, CDR2 SASEGT. The DNA for the CDR3 is TGTGCCAGCAGTGATTTGAATCAGCCCCAGCATTTT. Translating gives CASSDLNQPQHF.

This chain connects TRBV2 to TRBJ1-4, with D unclear. The V end lost 6 bases, the J end lost 3 bases, and 11 bases lay between the germline ends. Germline V gene lookup returns CDR1 SNHLY and CDR2 FYNNEI. The CDR3 has 14 amino acids. CDR3 protein: CASSKQRPNEKLFF. The CDR3 DNA is TGTGCCAGCAGCAAACAGAGACCTAATGAAAAACTGTTTTTT.

The rearrangement joins TRBV7-9 to TRBJ2-7, with TRBD1 matching over 9 bases. The CDR3 covers 15 residues. V shed 4 bases and J 1 base; nucleotides not matched to a gene: 5. CDR1 SEHNR and CDR2 FQNEAQ come from the germline V gene (reference sequence). CDR3: CASSSQDRGSYEQYF. The CDR3 coding sequence is TGTGCCAGCAGCTCCCAAGACAGGGGGTCCTACGAGCAGTACTTC.

This chain links TRBV19 with TRBJ2-3; D not certain. Germline CDR1 reads LNHDA; CDR2 reads SQIVND (reference sequence). The CDR3 contains 12 residues. Trimming took off 6 bases at V and 3 bases at J, with 7 bases between the two ends. The DNA of the CDR3 is TGTGCCAGTAGCAGTACGACAGATACGCAGTATTTT. Protein: CASSSTTDTQYF.

The chain recombines TRBV19 with TRBJ2-3; possible D gene TRBD2, 6 bases. Trimming shortened V by 5 bases and J by 4 bases, and 10 bases separated the two germline ends. CDR1 is LNHDA, CDR2 SQIVND, per germline (reference sequence). CDR3 length: 13 amino acids. CDR3 protein: CASSLGTADTQYF. The DNA for the CDR3 is TGTGCCAGTAGTCTAGGGACTGCAGATACGCAGTATTTT. Full variable domain (missing parts from reference TRBV19 and TRBJ2-3): DGGITQSPKYLFRKEGQNVTLSCEQNLNHDAMYWYRQDPGQGLRLIYYSQIVNDFQKGDIAEGYSVSREKKESFPLTVTSAQKNPTAFYLCASSLGTADTQYFGPGTRLTVL.

The chain joins TRBV11-3 to TRBJ2-1, with TRBD2 matching over 7 bases. The CDR3 extends over 12 amino acids. CDR1 is SGHNT and CDR2 is YENEEA in the germline V gene. Trimming at V came to 5 bases and at J to 8 bases, leaving 3 bases not matched to a gene. In nucleotides, the CDR3 is TGTGCCAGCAGCCGGGCGGGGGATGAGCAGTTCTTC. Its translation: CASSRAGDEQFF.

The chain carries TRBV28 and TRBJ2-3, with D unresolved. Germline CDR1 reads MDHEN; CDR2 reads SYDVKM. Trimming pared 2 bases from V and 1 base from J, leaving 16 bases between. This CDR3 contains 17 residues. The CDR3 loop is CASSLPATVLGTDTQYF. CDR3 coding DNA: TGTGCCAGCAGTTTACCGGCTACTGTGCTAGGCACAGATACGCAGTATTTT.

The table lists this clone with a count of one. The chain couples TRBV11-3 to TRBJ2-1; possible D gene TRBD1, 6 bases. The CDR3 runs 16 residues. Germline lookup yields CDR1 SGHNT and CDR2 YENEEA. V dropped 2 bases and J dropped 2 bases, with 13 bases sitting between them. CDR3 bases: TGTGCCAGCAGCTTATCCGTCTCAGGGGCCTACAATGAGCAGTTCTTC. Amino acids: CASSLSVSGAYNEQFF.

V and J are TRBV5-4 and TRBJ2-5; the D gene is possibly TRBD2 (6 bases). CDR1 and CDR2 from the germline V gene are SGHNT and YYREEE (reference sequence). This CDR3 spans 15 amino acids. Trimming cost V 0 bases and J 1 base, with 10 bases left between them. In DNA, the CDR3 is TGTGCCAGCAGCTTGGCCGGGACTCCCCAAGAGACCCAGTACTTC. It is translated as CASSLAGTPQETQYF.

A few counts support this clone. The chain links TRBV6-1 to TRBJ2-7; D is possibly TRBD2 (6 bases). Deletions cut 5 bases from V and 4 bases from J, with 12 bases between. Germline V gives CDR1 MNHNS, CDR2 SASEGT. The CDR3 runs to 13 residues. CDR3 nucleotide sequence: TGTGCCAGCAGTCCCGGCCGGGAGTACGAGCAGTACTTC. It codes for CASSPGREYEQYF.